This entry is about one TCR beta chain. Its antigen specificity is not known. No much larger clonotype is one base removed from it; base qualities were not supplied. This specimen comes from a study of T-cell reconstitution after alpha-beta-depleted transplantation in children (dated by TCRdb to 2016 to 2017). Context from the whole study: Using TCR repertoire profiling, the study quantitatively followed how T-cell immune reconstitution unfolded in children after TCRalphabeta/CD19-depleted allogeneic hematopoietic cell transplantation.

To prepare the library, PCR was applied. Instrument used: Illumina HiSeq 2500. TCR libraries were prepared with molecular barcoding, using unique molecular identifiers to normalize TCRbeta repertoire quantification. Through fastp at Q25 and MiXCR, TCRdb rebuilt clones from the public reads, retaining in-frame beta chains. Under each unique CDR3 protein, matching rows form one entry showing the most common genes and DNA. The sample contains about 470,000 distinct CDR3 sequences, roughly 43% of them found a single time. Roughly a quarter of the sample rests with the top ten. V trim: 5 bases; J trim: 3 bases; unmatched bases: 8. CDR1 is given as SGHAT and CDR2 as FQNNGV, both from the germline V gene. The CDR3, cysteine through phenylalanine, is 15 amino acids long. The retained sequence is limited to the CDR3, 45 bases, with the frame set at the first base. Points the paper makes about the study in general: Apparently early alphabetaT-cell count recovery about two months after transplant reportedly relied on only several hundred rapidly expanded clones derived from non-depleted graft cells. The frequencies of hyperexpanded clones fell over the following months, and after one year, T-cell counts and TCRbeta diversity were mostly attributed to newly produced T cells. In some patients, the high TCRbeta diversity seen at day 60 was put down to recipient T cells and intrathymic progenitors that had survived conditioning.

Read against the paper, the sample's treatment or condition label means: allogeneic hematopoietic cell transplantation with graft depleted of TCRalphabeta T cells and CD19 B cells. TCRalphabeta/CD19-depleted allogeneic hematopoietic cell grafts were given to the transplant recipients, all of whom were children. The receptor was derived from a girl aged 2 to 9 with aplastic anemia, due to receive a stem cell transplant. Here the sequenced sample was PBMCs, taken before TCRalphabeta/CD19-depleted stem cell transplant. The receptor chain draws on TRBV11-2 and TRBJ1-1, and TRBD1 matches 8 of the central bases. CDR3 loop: CASSGGTGWDTEAFF. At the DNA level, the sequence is TGTGCCAGCAGCGGAGGGACAGGATGGGACACTGAAGCTTTCTTT.